Here is one T cell receptor beta chain with its context. This sample stems from a study of control samples from healthy donors and cancer patients. Method: immunoSEQ multiplex PCR; TCRdb's copy keeps in-frame clones and lacks some. The table has 110,000 to 150,000 clones, around 90% seen once. The CDR3 covers 14 residues. Per germline, CDR1 MNHEY and CDR2 SVGEGT. The V end was cut by 6 bases, the J end by 8 bases, with 16 bases between. The TCR sequence derives from a man aged 25-45 years in good health. The specimen was blood. V gene TRBV6-2 or TRBV6-3 combines with J gene TRBJ1-4; D not certain. CDR3 bases: TGTGCCAGCAGCCCCGGTTCAGGACGCGAAAAACTGTTTTTT. It is translated as CASSPGSGREKLFF.